This T cell receptor (beta chain) was sequenced for a study of metastatic and nonmetastatic thyroid tumors (dated by TCRdb to the early 2020s). In terms of the full investigation: For patients with malignant and with benign thyroid disease, the researchers compared repertoires between peripheral blood samples and tumor or nodule tissue samples.

Before undergoing thyroid surgery, none of the patients had been given any kind of treatment. Patient clinical samples collected from about 2011 to 2018 were retrospectively analysed using T-cell receptor beta sequencing. Libraries were prepared through PCR. Sequencing used an Illumina HiSeq 4000. High-throughput sequencing was used to profile the CDR3 region of the TCR beta-chain in every patient. For the original study's pipeline: Drawing on CDR3 differences between clinicopathological groups, the researchers built a classifier meant to tell apart patients with distant-metastatic papillary thyroid cancer. To measure repertoire diversity the researchers used the Shannon index, while the Morisita-Horn index served to gauge how similar the tumor and blood repertoires were. The raw public reads went through TCRdb reprocessing: fastp at Q25, MiXCR clone calling, in-frame beta chains kept. TCRdb assigned the V and J calls; the authors' analysis was not used. This sample holds just over 70,000 clones; less than 20% were observed only once. The ten largest clones represent roughly 12% of the sample.

Broader findings and caveats from the paper: In both blood and tumor samples, TCR beta diversity was reported to be significantly higher in malignant tumors than in benign nodules.

V lost 2 bases and J lost 1 base; the stretch between them is 11 bases long. Reading the germline V gene gives CDR1 MDHEN and CDR2 SYDVKM. The CDR3, cysteine through phenylalanine, is 15 amino acids long. Solely the CDR3 DNA is kept, with 45 bases framed from the first base. Remarks on this clone: The antigen it binds to is not known. There are no base qualities to consult, and no much larger clone falls within one base.

This TCR derives from a female donor with papillary thyroid cancer or a benign thyroid nodule (not recorded which). Some clones in this sample may be carry-over from other donors' samples. The sequence is built from TRBV28 and TRBJ1-2; the D gene is perhaps TRBD1, from 6 matching bases. The sample was blood. The bases read TGTGCCAGCAGTTTACTGAGACAGGTTAACTATGGCTACACCTTC. Translated, it reads CASSLLRQVNYGYTF.